These 21 T cell receptor beta chains were sequenced from one sample in a study of blood T cell repertoires in COVID-19. Here immunoSEQ multiplex PCR was the method, and the copy in TCRdb shows in-frame clones only, minus some. This table holds fewer than 200,000 clones, 85% found once. Sequencing was performed on peripheral blood. These receptors originate from a human donor with acute or convalescent COVID-19. The donor label of this sample is uncertain.

The gene calls are TRBV19 and TRBJ2-3; D gene unclear. Trimming cost V 4 bases and J 2 bases, with 7 bases left between them. Germline-derived CDR1 and CDR2 are LNHDA and SQIVND (reference sequence). The CDR3 is made up of 13 amino acids. The CDR3 reads CASSRTYTDTQYF. CDR3 coding DNA: TGTGCCAGTAGTAGAACATACACAGATACGCAGTATTTT.

This rearrangement joins TRBV6-6 to TRBJ2-7; D possibly corresponds to TRBD2 (5 bases). CDR1 and CDR2 (germline): MNHNY, SVGAGI (reference sequence). The CDR3 length is 16 residues. V was trimmed by 2 bases and J by 3 bases, leaving 17 bases between them. The CDR3 sequence is CASSYGGRERSYEQYF. The CDR3 bases are TGTGCCAGCAGTTACGGCGGAAGGGAGAGGAGCTACGAGCAGTACTTC.

The chain links TRBV5-1 to TRBJ2-7; 8 nucleotides match TRBD2. J was trimmed by 2 bases and V by 2 bases; bases with no gene match: 6. Germline V gene data show CDR1 as SGHRS and CDR2 as YFSETQ. The CDR3 length is 15 residues. In DNA form, the CDR3 reads TGCGCCAGCAGCTTTTATTCCGGGGGGGCCTACGAGCAGTACTTC. It is translated as CASSFYSGGAYEQYF.

This chain links TRBV3-1 (or the pseudogene TRBV3-2) with TRBJ1-3; the D is unclear. The length of the CDR3 is 16 residues. With 2 bases removed from V and 4 bases from J, the gap between germline ends came to 15 bases. Germline V CDR1 and CDR2: LGHDT, YNNKEL (reference sequence). Here the CDR3 reads CASSQSGVGVGNTIYF. The CDR3 coding sequence is TGTGCCAGCAGCCAATCCGGAGTAGGTGTCGGAAACACCATATATTTT.

This sequence joins TRBV20-1 and TRBJ1-2; D ambiguous. The CDR3 sequence is 11 residues long. V lost 4 bases to trimming and J lost 5 bases, with 8 bases between them. Germline V gene data show CDR1 as DFQATT and CDR2 as SNEGSKA (reference sequence). In nucleotides, the CDR3 is TGCAGTGCTACCGGTAGTTATGGCTACACCTTC. This translates into CSATGSYGYTF.

The chain recombines TRBV9 with TRBJ2-5; 9 positions agree with TRBD1. The CDR3 extends over 17 amino acids. Germline assignment: CDR1 SGDLS and CDR2 YYNGEE. V was clipped by 0 bases and J by 2 bases; unmatched bases: 8. The CDR3 sequence: CASSVAWDREGQETQYF. CDR3 DNA sequence: TGTGCCAGCAGCGTAGCTTGGGACAGGGAGGGGCAAGAGACCCAGTACTTC.

This rearrangement joins TRBV7-9 to TRBJ2-5; possibly TRBD2 for D (6 bases). The germline V gene encodes CDR1 SEHNR and CDR2 FQNEAQ (reference sequence). The CDR3 length is 13 residues. V lost 5 bases and J lost 1, with 8 bases in between. The CDR3 region is CASSRTTQETQYF. The DNA of the CDR3 is TGTGCCAGCAGCCGGACTACCCAAGAGACCCAGTACTTC.

This chain links TRBV11-2 with TRBJ2-2; D is perhaps TRBD1 (7 bases). Germline loops: CDR1 SGHAT, CDR2 FQNNGV. The CDR3 sequence is 17 residues long. Trimming left V 5 bases short and J 1 base short, with 17 bases between. Here the CDR3 DNA reads TGTGCCAGCAGCCCAGGGCTCAGGGGGGAGAACACCGGGGAGCTGTTTTTT. It is translated as CASSPGLRGENTGELFF.

The chain is built from TRBV16 and TRBJ1-5, with 7 nucleotides matching TRBD1. After removal of 3 bases from V and 2 bases from J, the junction contained 4 bases not matched to a gene. Germline V gives CDR1 KGHSY, CDR2 FQNENV. The CDR3 contains 15 residues. CDR3 in DNA: TGTGCCAGCAGCCAGAGGGACAGCCGCAATCAGCCCCAGCATTTT. Amino acids: CASSQRDSRNQPQHF.

This clone has just a few counts. The V and J genes are TRBV7-3 and TRBJ2-7; 8 bases map to TRBD2. The CDR3 consists of 13 residues. V was pared by 5 bases and J by 3 bases, with 3 bases of the junction left unmatched. Germline-derived CDR1 and CDR2 are SGHTA and FQGTGA. The DNA of the CDR3 is TGTGCCAGCAGCAAGGCGGGGGGCTACGAGCAGTACTTC. Encoded protein: CASSKAGGYEQYF.

The chain couples TRBV11-1 to TRBJ1-2; TRBD1 matches at 7 bases. The CDR3 extends over 13 amino acids. Germline V CDR1 and CDR2: SGHAT, FQDESV (reference sequence). With V trimmed by 3 bases and J by 10 bases, 8 bases remained unmatched. CDR3 in DNA: TGTGCCAGCAGCTTGACAGGGAACACCGTCTACACCTTC. Protein sequence: CASSLTGNTVYTF.

J is TRBJ2-3 and V is TRBV3-1 (or the pseudogene TRBV3-2); TRBD2 is a possible D gene (5 bases). Between the trimmed V and J ends, which lost 4 bases and 5 bases, there was a span of 16 bases. CDR1 and CDR2 (germline): LGHDT, YNNKEL (reference sequence). CDR3 length: 15 amino acids. The CDR3 is CASSLVARAIDTQYF. CDR3 nucleotide sequence: TGTGCCAGCAGCCTTGTAGCGAGGGCCATAGATACGCAGTATTTT.

This chain links TRBV7-2 with TRBJ1-3, with D uncertain. Looked up from germline, CDR1 is SGHTA and CDR2 is FQGNSA. V was clipped by 5 bases and J by 0 bases, with 8 bases between them. The CDR3 contains 14 residues. The CDR3: CASSPHSSGNTIYF. The DNA of the CDR3 is TGTGCCAGCAGCCCGCACAGCTCTGGAAACACCATATATTTT.

Here the CDR3 DNA reads TGTGCCAGCAGTGCCCCGGGGGACGGAGGCCGCAATCAGCCCCAGCATTTT. It encodes CASSAPGDGGRNQPQHF. The V gene is TRBV6-2 or TRBV6-3, the J gene TRBJ1-5; possible D gene TRBD1, 5 bases. The CDR3 spans 17 residues. V was trimmed by 5 bases and J by 2 bases, leaving 19 bases between them. Germline assignment: CDR1 MNHEY and CDR2 SVGEGT.

This rearrangement joins TRBV5-1 to TRBJ2-3; TRBD2 aligns across 14 bases. The V segment lost 0 bases and the J segment 2 bases; nucleotides outside the gene matches: 5. Germline CDR1 reads SGHRS; CDR2 reads YFSETQ. The length of the CDR3 is 18 residues. CDR3: CASSLAATSGGVTDTQYF. CDR3 bases: TGCGCCAGCAGCTTGGCCGCGACTAGCGGGGGGGTCACAGATACGCAGTATTTT.

The gene calls are TRBV30 and TRBJ2-3, with 9 bases identical to TRBD1. Per the germline V gene, CDR1 is GTSNPN and CDR2 is SVGIG (reference sequence). The CDR3 has 17 amino acids. V trimming: 3 bases; J trimming: 4 bases; junction bases outside the gene matches: 14. The DNA for the CDR3 is TGTGCCTGGAGCCAACTACCGGGACAGGGTCCCGCAGATACGCAGTATTTT. Its protein product is CAWSQLPGQGPADTQYF.

The J gene is TRBJ2-1, the V gene TRBV3-1 (or the pseudogene TRBV3-2); D remains ambiguous. CDR3 length: 12 amino acids. From germline, CDR1 is LGHDT and CDR2 YNNKEL (reference sequence). V was trimmed by 10 bases and J by 0 bases, leaving 7 bases between them. DNA of the CDR3: TGTGCCACTTCGAGCTCCTACAATGAGCAGTTCTTC. Protein product: CATSSSYNEQFF.

This chain connects TRBV7-3 to TRBJ1-4, with D perhaps matching TRBD1 (5 bases). Per germline, CDR1 SGHTA and CDR2 FQGTGA. V was pared by 0 bases and J by 6 bases, with 17 bases between. This CDR3 has 17 amino acids. The chain's CDR3 is CASSLTFRAGRDEKLFF. The CDR3 DNA sequence: TGTGCCAGCAGCTTAACGTTCAGGGCAGGGAGGGATGAAAAACTGTTTTTT.

The chain has TRBV7-4 and TRBJ2-5; possible D gene TRBD1, 6 bases. In germline, CDR1 is SGHVT, CDR2 SQSDAQ. This CDR3 spans 15 amino acids. V dropped 1 base and J dropped 4 bases, with 13 bases sitting between them. Here the CDR3 reads CASSLGGRGGETQYF. The CDR3 DNA sequence: TGTGCCAGCAGCTTAGGGGGCAGGGGCGGAGAGACCCAGTACTTC.

The chain couples TRBV5-6 to TRBJ2-7, with D possibly TRBD2 on 5 matching bases. V was clipped by 3 bases and J by 6 bases, with 19 bases between them. From germline, CDR1 is SGHDT and CDR2 YYEEEE. The CDR3 is 15 amino acids. Here the CDR3 reads CASSSRARLSGEQYF. CDR3 bases: TGTGCCAGCAGCTCCCGCGCCCGGTTAAGCGGCGAGCAGTACTTC.

The chain carries TRBV19 and TRBJ2-1; 7 bases line up with TRBD1. Germline V gives CDR1 LNHDA, CDR2 SQIVND (reference sequence). The V gene end was trimmed by 1 base and the J gene end by 3 bases; junction bases not matched to a gene: 3. The CDR3 extends over 15 amino acids. The CDR3 protein is CASSIGRGNYNEQFF. The CDR3 bases are TGTGCCAGTAGTATAGGCAGGGGGAACTACAATGAGCAGTTCTTC.